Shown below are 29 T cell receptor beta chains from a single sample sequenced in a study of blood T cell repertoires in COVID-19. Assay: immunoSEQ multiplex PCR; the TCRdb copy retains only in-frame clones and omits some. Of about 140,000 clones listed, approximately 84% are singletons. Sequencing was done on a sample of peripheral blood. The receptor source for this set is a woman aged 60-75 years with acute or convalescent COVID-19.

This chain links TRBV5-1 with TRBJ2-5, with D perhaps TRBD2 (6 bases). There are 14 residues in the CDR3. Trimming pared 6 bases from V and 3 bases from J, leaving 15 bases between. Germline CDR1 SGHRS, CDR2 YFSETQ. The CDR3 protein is CASTRGLLKETQYF. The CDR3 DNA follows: TGCGCCAGCACCCGGGGACTCCTCAAAGAGACCCAGTACTTC.

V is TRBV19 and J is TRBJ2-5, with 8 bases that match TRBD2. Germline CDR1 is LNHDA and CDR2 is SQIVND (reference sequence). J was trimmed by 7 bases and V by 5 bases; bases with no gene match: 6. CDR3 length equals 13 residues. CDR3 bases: TGTGCCAGTAGTGTCAGCGGGAGTAGGACCCAGTACTTC. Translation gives CASSVSGSRTQYF.

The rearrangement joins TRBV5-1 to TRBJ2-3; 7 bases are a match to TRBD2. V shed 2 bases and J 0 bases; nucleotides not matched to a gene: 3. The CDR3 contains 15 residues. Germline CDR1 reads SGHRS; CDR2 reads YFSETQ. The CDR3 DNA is TGCGCCAGCAGCTTAACGGGGGGTAGCACAGATACGCAGTATTTT. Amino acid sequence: CASSLTGGSTDTQYF.

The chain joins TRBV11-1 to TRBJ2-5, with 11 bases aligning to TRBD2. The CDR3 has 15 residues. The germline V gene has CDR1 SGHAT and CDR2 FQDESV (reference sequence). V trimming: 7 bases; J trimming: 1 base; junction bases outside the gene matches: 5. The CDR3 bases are TGTGCCAGCACCGGACTAGCGGGTCCCCAAGAGACCCAGTACTTC. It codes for CASTGLAGPQETQYF.

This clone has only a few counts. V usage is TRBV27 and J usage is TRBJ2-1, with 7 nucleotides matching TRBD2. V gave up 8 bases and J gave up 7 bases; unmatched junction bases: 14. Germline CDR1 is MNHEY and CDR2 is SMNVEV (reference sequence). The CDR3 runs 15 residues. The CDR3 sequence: CASEGGSRLGNEQFF. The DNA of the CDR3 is TGTGCCAGCGAAGGCGGGAGCCGGTTGGGTAATGAGCAGTTCTTC.

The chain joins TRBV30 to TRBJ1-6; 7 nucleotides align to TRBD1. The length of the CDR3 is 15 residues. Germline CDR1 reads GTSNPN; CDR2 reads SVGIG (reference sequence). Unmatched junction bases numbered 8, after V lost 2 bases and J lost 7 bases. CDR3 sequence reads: CAWSPPDRPNSPLHF. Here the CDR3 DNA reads TGTGCCTGGAGTCCCCCGGACAGGCCGAATTCACCCCTCCACTTT.

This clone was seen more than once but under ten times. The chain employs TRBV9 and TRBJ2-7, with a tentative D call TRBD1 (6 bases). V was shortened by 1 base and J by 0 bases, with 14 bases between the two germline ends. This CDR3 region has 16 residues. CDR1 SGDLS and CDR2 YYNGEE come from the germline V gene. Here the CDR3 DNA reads TGTGCCAGCAGCGTAACCCCGACAGGCAGCTCCTACGAGCAGTACTTC. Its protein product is CASSVTPTGSSYEQYF.

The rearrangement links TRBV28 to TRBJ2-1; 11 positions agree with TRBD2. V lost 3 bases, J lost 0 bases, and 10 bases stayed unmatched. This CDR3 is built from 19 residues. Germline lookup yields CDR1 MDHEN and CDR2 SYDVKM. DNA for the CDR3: TGTGCCAGCAGTTTTATAGGGGGTACTAGCGGGAGCTCCTACAATGAGCAGTTCTTC. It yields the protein CASSFIGGTSGSSYNEQFF.

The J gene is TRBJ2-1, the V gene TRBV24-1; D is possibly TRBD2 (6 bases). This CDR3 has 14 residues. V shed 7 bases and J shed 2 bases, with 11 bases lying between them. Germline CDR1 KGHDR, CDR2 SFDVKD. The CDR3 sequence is CATSGGVAYNEQFF. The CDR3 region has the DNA TGTGCCACCAGCGGAGGGGTTGCCTACAATGAGCAGTTCTTC.

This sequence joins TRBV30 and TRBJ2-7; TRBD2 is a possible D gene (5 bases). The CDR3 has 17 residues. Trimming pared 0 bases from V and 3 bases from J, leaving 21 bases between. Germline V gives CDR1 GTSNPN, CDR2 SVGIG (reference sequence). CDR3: CAWSVGVRVSEIYEQYF. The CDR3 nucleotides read TGTGCCTGGAGTGTGGGAGTTCGGGTTTCTGAGATCTACGAGCAGTACTTC. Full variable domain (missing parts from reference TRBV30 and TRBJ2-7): SQTIHQWPATLVQPVGSPLSLECTVEGTSNPNLYWYRQAAGRGLQLLFYSVGIGQISSEVPQNLSASRPQDRQFILSSKKLLLSDSGFYLCAWSVGVRVSEIYEQYFGPGTRLTVT.

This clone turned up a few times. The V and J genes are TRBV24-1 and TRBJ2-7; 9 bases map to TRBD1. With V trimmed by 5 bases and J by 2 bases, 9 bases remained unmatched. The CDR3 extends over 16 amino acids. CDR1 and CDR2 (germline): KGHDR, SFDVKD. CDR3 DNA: TGTGCCACCAGTGCTTCTGGGGACAGGGCCGCCTACGAGCAGTACTTC. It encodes CATSASGDRAAYEQYF.

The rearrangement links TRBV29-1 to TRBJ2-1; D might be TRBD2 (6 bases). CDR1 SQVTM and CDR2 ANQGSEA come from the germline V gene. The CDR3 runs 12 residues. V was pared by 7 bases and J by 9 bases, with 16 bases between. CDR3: CSEAGKRFEQFF. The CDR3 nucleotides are TGCAGCGAGGCGGGGAAGCGTTTTGAGCAGTTCTTC.

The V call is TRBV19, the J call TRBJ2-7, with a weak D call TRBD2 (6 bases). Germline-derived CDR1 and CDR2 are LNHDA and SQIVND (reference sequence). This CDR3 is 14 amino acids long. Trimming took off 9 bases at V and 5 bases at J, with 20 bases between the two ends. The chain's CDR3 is CASPRGRCFDEQYF. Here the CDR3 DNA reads TGTGCCAGCCCAAGAGGGAGGTGCTTCGACGAGCAGTACTTC.

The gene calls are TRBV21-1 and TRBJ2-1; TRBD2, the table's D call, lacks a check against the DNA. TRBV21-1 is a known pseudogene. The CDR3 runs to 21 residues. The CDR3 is CASSKVEASGIRESSYNEQFF. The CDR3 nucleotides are TGTGCCAGCAGCAAAGTAGAGGCTAGCGGGATAAGAGAAAGCTCCTACAATGAGCAGTTCTTC.

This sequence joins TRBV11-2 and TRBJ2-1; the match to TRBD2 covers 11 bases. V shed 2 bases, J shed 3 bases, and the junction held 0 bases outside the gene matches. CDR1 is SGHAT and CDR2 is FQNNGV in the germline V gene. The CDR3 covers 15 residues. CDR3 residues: CASSLTSGSYNEQFF. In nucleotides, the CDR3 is TGTGCCAGCAGCTTAACTAGCGGGAGCTACAATGAGCAGTTCTTC.

The CDR3 DNA reads TGCGCCAGCAGCTCTTATGCCGGGACCGGGAGCGGGGAGCTGTTTTTT. Translated, it gives CASSSYAGTGSGELFF. The chain uses TRBV5-1 and TRBJ2-2, with TRBD2 as a possible D gene (6 bases). This CDR3 spans 16 amino acids. Germline V lookup: CDR1 SGHRS, CDR2 YFSETQ. Between the trimmed V and J ends, which lost 3 bases and 7 bases, there was a span of 19 bases.

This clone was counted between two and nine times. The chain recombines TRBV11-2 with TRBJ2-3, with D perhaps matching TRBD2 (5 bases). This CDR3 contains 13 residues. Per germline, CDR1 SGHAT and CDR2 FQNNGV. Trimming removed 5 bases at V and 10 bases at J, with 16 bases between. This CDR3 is CASSRTRGASQYF. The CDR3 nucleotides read TGTGCCAGCAGCCGGACTCGCGGAGCCTCGCAGTATTTT.

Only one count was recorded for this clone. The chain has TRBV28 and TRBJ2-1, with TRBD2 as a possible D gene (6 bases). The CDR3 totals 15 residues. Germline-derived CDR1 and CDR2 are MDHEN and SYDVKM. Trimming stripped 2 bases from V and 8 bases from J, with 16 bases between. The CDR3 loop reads CASSLGRIKLDEQFF. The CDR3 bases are TGTGCCAGCAGTTTAGGGAGGATAAAGCTCGATGAGCAGTTCTTC. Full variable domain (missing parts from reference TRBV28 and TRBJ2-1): DVKVTQSSRYLVKRTGEKVFLECVQDMDHENMFWYRQDPGLGLRLIYFSYDVKMKEKGDIPEGYSVSREKKERFSLILESASTNQTSMYLCASSLGRIKLDEQFFGPGTRLTVL.

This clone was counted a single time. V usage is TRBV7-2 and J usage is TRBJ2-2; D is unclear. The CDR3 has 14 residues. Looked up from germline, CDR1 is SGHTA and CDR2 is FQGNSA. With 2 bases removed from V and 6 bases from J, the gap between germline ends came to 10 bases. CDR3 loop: CASSLYHGSGELFF. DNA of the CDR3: TGTGCCAGCAGCTTATATCACGGGTCCGGGGAGCTGTTTTTT.

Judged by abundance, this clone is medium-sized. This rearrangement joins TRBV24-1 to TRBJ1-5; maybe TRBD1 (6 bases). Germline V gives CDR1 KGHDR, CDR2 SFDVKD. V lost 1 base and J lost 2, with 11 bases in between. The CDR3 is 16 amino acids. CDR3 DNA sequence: TGTGCCACCAGTGATTTCTCCAGGGGCGGCAATCAGCCCCAGCATTTT. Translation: CATSDFSRGGNQPQHF.

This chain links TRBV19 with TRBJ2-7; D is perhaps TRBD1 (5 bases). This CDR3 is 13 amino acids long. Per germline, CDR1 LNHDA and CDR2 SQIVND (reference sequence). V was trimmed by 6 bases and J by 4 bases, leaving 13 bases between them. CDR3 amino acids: CASSPYDSYEQYF. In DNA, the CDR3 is TGTGCCAGTAGCCCGTACGACAGTTACGAGCAGTACTTC.

The CDR3 DNA reads TGTGCCATCAGTGACCGAGCGGGAGGTGAGGATGAGCAGTTCTTC. Translation: CAISDRAGGEDEQFF. This sequence joins TRBV10-3 and TRBJ2-1, with 9 bases matching TRBD2. The CDR3 consists of 15 residues. The V gene end was trimmed by 3 bases and the J gene end by 8 bases; junction bases not matched to a gene: 8. CDR1 and CDR2 (germline): ENHRY, SYGVKD.

CDR3 region: CASSAGTGREFF. Written as DNA, the CDR3 is TGTGCCAGCAGCGCGGGGACAGGGAGGGAGTTCTTC. The V gene is TRBV11-2, the J gene TRBJ2-1; 9 bases align to TRBD1. The CDR3 contains 12 residues. Germline V gives CDR1 SGHAT, CDR2 FQNNGV. V lost 5 bases and J lost 14; bases outside the gene matches: 7. The complete variable domain, with remaining parts taken from reference TRBV11-2 and TRBJ2-1, reads EAGVAQSPRYKIIEKRQSVAFWCNPISGHATLYWYQQILGQGPKLLIQFQNNGVVDDSQLPKDRFSAERLKGVDSTLKIQPAKLEDSAVYLCASSAGTGREFFGPGTRLTVL.

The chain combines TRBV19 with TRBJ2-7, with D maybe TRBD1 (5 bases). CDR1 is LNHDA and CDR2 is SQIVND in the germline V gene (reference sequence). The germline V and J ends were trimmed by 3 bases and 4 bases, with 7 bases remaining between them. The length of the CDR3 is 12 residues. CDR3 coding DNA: TGTGCCAGTAGTATTAAGGGGTACGAGCAGTACTTC. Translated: CASSIKGYEQYF.

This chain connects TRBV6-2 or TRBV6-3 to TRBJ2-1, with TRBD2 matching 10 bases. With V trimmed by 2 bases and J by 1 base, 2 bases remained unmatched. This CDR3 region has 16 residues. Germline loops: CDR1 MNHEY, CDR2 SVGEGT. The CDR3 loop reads CASSYLSGRSYNEQFF. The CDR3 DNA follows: TGTGCCAGCAGTTACCTTAGCGGGAGGTCCTACAATGAGCAGTTCTTC.

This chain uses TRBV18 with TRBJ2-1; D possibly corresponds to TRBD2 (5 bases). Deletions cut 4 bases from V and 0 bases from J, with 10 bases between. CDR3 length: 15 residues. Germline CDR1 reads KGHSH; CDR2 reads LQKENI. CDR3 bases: TGTGCCAGCTCACAGAGCGGAAGCTCCTACAATGAGCAGTTCTTC. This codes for CASSQSGSSYNEQFF.

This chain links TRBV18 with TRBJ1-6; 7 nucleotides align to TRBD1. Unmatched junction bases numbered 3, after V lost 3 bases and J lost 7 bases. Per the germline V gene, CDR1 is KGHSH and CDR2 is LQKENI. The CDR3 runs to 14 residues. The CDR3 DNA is TGTGCCAGCTCACCGGGACAGCCGAATTCACCCCTCCACTTT. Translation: CASSPGQPNSPLHF.

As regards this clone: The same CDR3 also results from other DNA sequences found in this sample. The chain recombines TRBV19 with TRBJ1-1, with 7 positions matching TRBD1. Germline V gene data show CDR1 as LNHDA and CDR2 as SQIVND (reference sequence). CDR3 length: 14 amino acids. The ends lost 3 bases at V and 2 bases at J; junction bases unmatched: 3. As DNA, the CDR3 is TGTGCCAGTAGTATCGACAGGGTAAACACTGAAGCTTTCTTT. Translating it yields CASSIDRVNTEAFF. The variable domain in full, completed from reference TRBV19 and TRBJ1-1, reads DGGITQSPKYLFRKEGQNVTLSCEQNLNHDAMYWYRQDPGQGLRLIYYSQIVNDFQKGDIAEGYSVSREKKESFPLTVTSAQKNPTAFYLCASSIDRVNTEAFFGQGTRLTVV.

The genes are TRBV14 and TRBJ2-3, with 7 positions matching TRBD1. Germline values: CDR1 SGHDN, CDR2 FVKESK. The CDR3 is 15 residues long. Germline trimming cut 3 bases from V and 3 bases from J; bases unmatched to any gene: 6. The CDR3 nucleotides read TGTGCCAGCAGCCAGTGGACAGGAGCGACAGATACGCAGTATTTT. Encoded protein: CASSQWTGATDTQYF.